This T cell receptor beta chain was obtained from a study of blood T cell repertoires in COVID-19. Study-wide background: From the United States, Italy and Spain came samples of acute and convalescent COVID-19.

V was cut by 2 bases and J by 2 bases, with 5 bases left in between. The CDR3 is 13 amino acids. Germline CDR1 is MNHNS and CDR2 is SASEGT. As originally analysed: Using reference gene primer amplification, nucleated cell counts were estimated. Sequenced by immunoSEQ multiplex PCR; TCRdb stores in-frame clones only, minus some. The V and J calls and clone size were taken over from that table, and D and trimming were inferred from the DNA. In the table there are 300,000 to 350,000 clones, 80% to 95% of which are singletons. This clone came up once. During active infection, Seattle patients enrolled and were then monitored through disease.

This sequence was found in a woman aged 25 to 39 with COVID-19, enrolled during active disease. The sequenced sample was peripheral blood. This rearrangement joins TRBV6-1 to TRBJ2-3; D is uncertain. The CDR3 loop is CASSELSTDTQYF. The CDR3 bases are TGTGCCAGCAGTGAACTGTCCACAGATACGCAGTATTTT.